Included here is one T cell receptor (beta chain) sequence, with context. Its antigen is not identified. Per the germline V gene, CDR1 is SQVTM and CDR2 is ANQGSEA. The CDR3 contains 19 residues. V lost 3 bases to trimming and J lost 5 bases, with 32 bases between them. This record belongs to a study of cytomegalovirus exposure and HLA in healthy donors. In nominal health when sampled, donors likely had unrecorded immune exposures nonetheless. Researchers ran the PCR with 60 Vbeta and 13 Jbeta primers. Some clones are missing from TCRdb's copy, which holds only in-frame ones; the method was immunoSEQ multiplex PCR. Of 100,000 to 150,000 clones listed, 70% to 90% are singletons. The study's findings and limits: The study recorded over 150 TCR beta chains that were cytomegalovirus-associated. Versus the approximately 670-donor mean, an Asian-associated ancestry cluster reportedly showed fewer N-insertions in a later analysis. Reports credit the classifier with highly specific, highly sensitive diagnosis of cytomegalovirus status.

The chain links TRBV29-1 to TRBJ2-7; a possible D gene is TRBD1 (5 bases). Sequenced sample: PBMCs. The clonotype comes from a woman in her forties in good health and CMV-seropositive. The CDR3 nucleotides are TGCAGCGTTGATTGCCGCAGGGCCGAACCCGGAGCTAGTTTCCACGAGCAGTACTTC. Amino acid sequence: CSVDCRRAEPGASFHEQYF.